Listed below are T cell receptor beta chains from one sample, sequenced in a study of cytomegalovirus exposure and HLA in healthy donors. Only in-frame clones appear in the TCRdb table, and some are missing; sequencing was by immunoSEQ multiplex PCR. The table has some 170,000 clones, nearly 80% seen once. Sequenced material: PBMCs. All receptors derive from a man aged 35-49 years in good health and CMV-seropositive. Each CDR3 is given with its conserved first and last residue. D genes are given only for firm matches. Where a row states a size, it is once, few, many or the class of an expanded clone; other rows omit it.

length	J	size	V	D	DNA	CDR3
11	TRBJ1-2	once	TRBV6-1	NA	TGTGCCAGCGGCAGGGCCTATGGCTACACCTTC	CASGRAYGYTF
15	TRBJ2-5	once	TRBV15	TRBD2	TGTGCCACCAGCAGACGGGAGGGGCTACAAGAGACCCAGTACTTC	CATSRREGLQETQYF
15	TRBJ2-7	NA	TRBV19	TRBD2	TGTGCCAGCACCCCAGACGGGGGGAATGTGGACGAGCAGTACTTC	CASTPDGGNVDEQYF
17	TRBJ2-5	NA	TRBV28	NA	TGTGCCAGCAGTTTACCCTTAGCGGACAGGTCACTGGGGACCCAGTACTTC	CASSLPLADRSLGTQYF
13	TRBJ2-7	NA	TRBV27	TRBD2	TGTGCCAGCAGTACCGGACTAGCGGGAAGTACGTACTTC	CASSTGLAGSTYF
17	TRBJ2-2	NA	TRBV18	TRBD1	TGTGCCAGCTCACCACGGGACGGGACAGGGGTCACCGGGGAGCTGTTTTTT	CASSPRDGTGVTGELFF
14	TRBJ2-5	NA	TRBV19	TRBD1	TGTGCCAGTAGTTCTACAGGGGGTCAAGAGACCCAGTACTTC	CASSSTGGQETQYF
11	TRBJ2-1	once	TRBV10-3	NA	TGTGCCATCAGGTCAACCACTCCGATGTTCTTC	CAIRSTTPMFF
15	TRBJ2-5	NA	TRBV5-1	TRBD2	TGCGCCAGCAGCTTGGGACTAGCGGGAGTAGAGACCCAGTACTTC	CASSLGLAGVETQYF
13	TRBJ1-4	NA	TRBV5-4	NA	TGTGCCAGCAGCTGGGCAGGCAATGAAAAACTGTTTTTT	CASSWAGNEKLFF
14	TRBJ2-1	NA	TRBV4-1	NA	TGCGCCAGCAGCCGAGCCAGGGCCAGGGGTGAGCAGTTCTTC	CASSRARARGEQFF
14	TRBJ2-4	few	TRBV7-9	NA	TGTGCCAGCACCCCCCGCGTCGGGGAAAACATTCAGTACTTC	CASTPRVGENIQYF
14	TRBJ1-1	NA	TRBV2	TRBD1	TGTGCCAGCAGTCTCGGACAGGGATACACTGAAGCTTTCTTT	CASSLGQGYTEAFF
14	TRBJ1-5	NA	TRBV18	TRBD1	TGTGCCAGCTCACCAGGACAGGAAAATCAGCCCCAGCATTTT	CASSPGQENQPQHF
13	TRBJ1-1	NA	TRBV18	NA	TGTGCCAGCTCACGGGACTTGAACACTGAAGCTTTCTTT	CASSRDLNTEAFF
13	TRBJ2-5	few	TRBV10-3	TRBD1	TGTGCCAGTTCGGACAGGGCTGGAGAGACCCAGTACTTC	CASSDRAGETQYF
19	TRBJ2-1	NA	TRBV4-1	TRBD1	TGCGCCAGCAGCCAAGCAGTCTTACAGGGGGCGAGCTCCTACAATGAGCAGTTCTTC	CASSQAVLQGASSYNEQFF
15	TRBJ2-5	NA	TRBV10-1	NA	TGCGCCAGCAGTGAATATACAGGATTCCAAGAGACCCAGTACTTC	CASSEYTGFQETQYF
11	TRBJ1-1	NA	TRBV6-5	NA	TGTGCCAGCAGTTACCGCAGGGAAGCTTTCTTT	CASSYRREAFF
13	TRBJ1-4	NA	TRBV2	NA	TGTGCCAGCTCGGGGCAGGGGATTGAAAAACTGTTTTTT	CASSGQGIEKLFF
15	TRBJ2-7	NA	TRBV6-5	TRBD2	TGTGCCAGCAGTTACTCGGGGACTAGCGGATACGAGCAGTACTTC	CASSYSGTSGYEQYF
15	TRBJ2-4	NA	TRBV2	NA	TGTGCCAGCAGTGAGGCCACGGGGGTTGGAAACAGTCAGTACTTC	CASSEATGVGNSQYF
16	TRBJ2-1	few	TRBV11-3	TRBD2	TGTGCCAGCAGACAGGCAACTAGCGGACGCTACAATGAGCAGTTCTTC	CASRQATSGRYNEQFF
15	TRBJ1-2	NA	TRBV5-8	NA	TGTGCCAGCAGCCTAAGACATTCTTTAAACTATGGCTACACCTTC	CASSLRHSLNYGYTF
14	TRBJ1-6	NA	TRBV28	NA	TGTGCCAGCAGTTTCTCGGCAGGCTATTCACCCCTCCACTTT	CASSFSAGYSPLHF
17	TRBJ2-1	once	TRBV7-3	NA	TGTGCCAGCAGCCCTGGACAGAGCGTCTATTCCTACAATGAGCAGTTCTTC	CASSPGQSVYSYNEQFF
16	TRBJ2-3	few	TRBV19	TRBD1	TGTGCCAGTAGCCTTCCCCCGGGACAGGGCACAGATACGCAGTATTTT	CASSLPPGQGTDTQYF
14	TRBJ2-7	once	TRBV30	NA	TGTGCCTGGAGTCCTGACAGCCGGACCTACGAGCAGTACTTC	CAWSPDSRTYEQYF
15	TRBJ2-1	NA	TRBV6-1	TRBD1	TGTGCCAGCAGTGCCCTGGGGGACAGAAGCAATGAGCAGTTCTTC	CASSALGDRSNEQFF
12	TRBJ2-1	NA	TRBV19	NA	TGTGCCAGTAGTATCGGCGGAGGCCCCCCATTCTTC	CASSIGGGPPFF
13	TRBJ2-1	once	TRBV5-1	TRBD2	TGCGCCAGCAGACAGACTAGCGGCAATGAGCAGTTCTTC	CASRQTSGNEQFF
14	TRBJ2-7	NA	TRBV5-1	TRBD2	TGCGCCAGCAGCGGGGGGACTAGTAACTACGAGCAGTACTTC	CASSGGTSNYEQYF
15	TRBJ1-5	NA	TRBV27	TRBD1	TGTGCCAGCAGTTCAGGACAGGGGATGGGTCAGCCCCAGCATTTT	CASSSGQGMGQPQHF
13	TRBJ1-1	NA	TRBV6-6	NA	TGTGCCAGCAGTTACTCGGTGGCCACTGAAGCTTTCTTT	CASSYSVATEAFF
13	TRBJ1-6	few	TRBV19	NA	TGTGCCAGTAGTATGGTGAGGGTTTCACCCCTCCACTTT	CASSMVRVSPLHF
14	TRBJ2-3	NA	TRBV9	NA	TGTGCCAGCAGCGTAGAAGTGGTAGAAGATACGCAGTATTTT	CASSVEVVEDTQYF
14	TRBJ1-1	NA	TRBV7-8	NA	TGTGCCAGCAGCTTAGTCCCAGGGGTCACTGAAGCTTTCTTT	CASSLVPGVTEAFF
13	TRBJ1-1	NA	TRBV5-1	TRBD1	TGCGCTAGCTTGGGACAGGGCATGACTGAAGCTTTCTTT	CASLGQGMTEAFF
15	TRBJ1-2	NA	TRBV7-9	TRBD1	TGTGCCAGCAGCTTAGGCCGGGACAGCATCTATGGCTACACCTTC	CASSLGRDSIYGYTF
17	TRBJ1-4	NA	TRBV28	NA	TGTGCCAGCAGTGGATATGCTGTAGGAGCAACTAATGAAAAACTGTTTTTT	CASSGYAVGATNEKLFF
13	TRBJ2-1	once	TRBV6-4	NA	TGTGCCAGCAGTCCACAGGGCTCCAATGAGCAGTTCTTC	CASSPQGSNEQFF
13	TRBJ2-6	NA	TRBV7-6	NA	TGTGCCAGCAGCTTCTCTGGGGCCAACGGCCTGACTTTC	CASSFSGANGLTF
14	TRBJ2-6	few	TRBV11-3	NA	TGTGCCAGCACTAGCGTCTCTGGGGCCAACGTCCTGACTTTC	CASTSVSGANVLTF
15	TRBJ2-3	NA	TRBV19	TRBD1	TGTGCCAGTAGTATGGGGACAGGGGGAACAGATACGCAGTATTTT	CASSMGTGGTDTQYF
13	TRBJ1-5	once	TRBV19	NA	TGTGCCAGTAGTACTATCGGCGGTCAGCCCCAGCATTTT	CASSTIGGQPQHF